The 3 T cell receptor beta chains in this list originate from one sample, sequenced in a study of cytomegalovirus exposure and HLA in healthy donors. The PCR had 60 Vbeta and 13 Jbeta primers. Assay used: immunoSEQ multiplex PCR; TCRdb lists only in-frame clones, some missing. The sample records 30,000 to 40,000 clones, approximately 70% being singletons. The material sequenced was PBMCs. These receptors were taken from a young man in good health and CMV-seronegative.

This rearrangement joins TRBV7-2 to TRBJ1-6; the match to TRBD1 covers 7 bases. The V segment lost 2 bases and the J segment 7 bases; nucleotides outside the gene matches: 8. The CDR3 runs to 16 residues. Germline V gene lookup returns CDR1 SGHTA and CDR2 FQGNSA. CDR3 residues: CASSLSTGPSNSPLHF. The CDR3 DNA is TGTGCCAGCAGCTTATCGACAGGGCCTTCGAATTCACCCCTCCACTTT.

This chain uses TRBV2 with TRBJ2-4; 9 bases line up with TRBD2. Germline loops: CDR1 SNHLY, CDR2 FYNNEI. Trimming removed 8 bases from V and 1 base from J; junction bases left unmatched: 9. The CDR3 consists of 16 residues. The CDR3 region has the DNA TGTGCCAGCGGTTTCCTAGCGGGACTTGCCAAAAACATTCAGTACTTC. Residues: CASGFLAGLAKNIQYF. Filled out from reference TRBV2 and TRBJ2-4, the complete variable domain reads EPEVTQTPSHQVTQMGQEVILRCVPISNHLYFYWYRQILGQKVEFLVSFYNNEISEKSEIFDDQFSVERPDGSNFTLKIRSTKLEDSAMYFCASGFLAGLAKNIQYFGAGTRLSVL.

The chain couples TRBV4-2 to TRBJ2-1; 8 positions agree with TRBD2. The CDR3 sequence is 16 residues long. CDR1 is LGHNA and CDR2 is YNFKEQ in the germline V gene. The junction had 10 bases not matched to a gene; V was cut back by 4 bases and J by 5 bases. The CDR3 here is CASSPTTGGDDNEQFF. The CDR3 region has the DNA TGTGCCAGCAGCCCCACAACGGGAGGGGATGACAATGAGCAGTTCTTC.